This record concerns one T cell receptor (beta chain) sequence. The antigen is undetermined. This record belongs to a study of T cell responses to AZD1222 COVID-19 vaccine. Study findings and constraints: Baseline seropositivity characterized only six AZD1222 recipients. Clonal diversity may have been underestimated, and the donors were mostly white British, with more females than males.

Data came from immunoSEQ multiplex PCR; TCRdb stores just in-frame clones and leaves some out. Of roughly 180,000 clones listed, about 85% are singletons. The CDR3 loop spans 15 amino acids. V was shortened by 5 bases and J by 0 bases, with 13 bases between the two germline ends. Germline loops: CDR1 SGHAT, CDR2 FQNNGV. The TCR sequence derives from an adult in good health. The chain recombines TRBV11-2 with TRBJ1-1; D gene unclear. Source: peripheral blood, taken on day 0 of AZD1222 vaccination. DNA of the CDR3: TGTGCCAGCAGCCCAACGGGCAGTTTGAACACTGAAGCTTTCTTT. As protein: CASSPTGSLNTEAFF.